This T cell receptor beta chain was identified in a study of OX40 agonist ivuxolimab in advanced cancers. As for the study in general: An agonistic anti-OX40 (CD134) antibody, ivuxolimab, was used to treat the patients.

The table came from immunoSEQ multiplex PCR; TCRdb's copy has only in-frame clones and leaves some out. The sample lists about 40,000 clones, approximately 86% seen once, with 13% in the top ten. V was trimmed by 4 bases and J by 6 bases, leaving 7 bases between them. The CDR3 sequence is 12 residues long. From germline, CDR1 is SEHNR and CDR2 FQNEAQ (reference sequence). V is TRBV7-9 and J is TRBJ1-5; D not resolved. This clonotype originated in an adult with an advanced solid tumor such as melanoma, head and neck, liver or kidney cancer. The material sequenced was CD4+ or CD8+ T cells sorted from blood, taken in a trial of the OX40 agonist ivuxolimab. The CDR3 sequence is CASSSPPQPQHF. CDR3 bases: TGTGCCAGCAGCTCGCCCCCTCAGCCCCAGCATTTT.